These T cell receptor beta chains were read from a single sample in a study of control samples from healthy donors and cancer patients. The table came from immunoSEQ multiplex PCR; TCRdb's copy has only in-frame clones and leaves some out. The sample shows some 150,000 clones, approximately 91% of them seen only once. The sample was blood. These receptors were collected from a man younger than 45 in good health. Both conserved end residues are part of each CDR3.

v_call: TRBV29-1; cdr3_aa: CSVEGNLGGYTF
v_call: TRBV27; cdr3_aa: CASSTLQGLANTEAFF
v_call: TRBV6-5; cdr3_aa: CASSYWATGELFF
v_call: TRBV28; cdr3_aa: CASSLIGVTEAFF
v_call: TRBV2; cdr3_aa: CASTMGVGIQETQYF
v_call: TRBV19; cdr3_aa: CASSPAGYSNQPQHF
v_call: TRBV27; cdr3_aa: CASSLSIRGRTEAFF
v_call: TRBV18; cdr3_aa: CASSRQRGGSYNEQFF
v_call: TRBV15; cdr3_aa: CATSQTARLAGGPDTQYF
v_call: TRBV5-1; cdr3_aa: CASSVSGVSSYNSPLHF
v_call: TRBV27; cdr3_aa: CASSFLGQPQHF
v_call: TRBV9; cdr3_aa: CASSPGGHEQYF
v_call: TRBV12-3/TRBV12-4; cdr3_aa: CASTDRYTEAFF
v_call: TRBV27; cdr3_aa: CASSRTLSYEQYF
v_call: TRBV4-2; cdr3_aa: CASSQDIRGKGGYTF
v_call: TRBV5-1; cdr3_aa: CASSLDGYNEQFF
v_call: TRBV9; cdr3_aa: CASSPRDTGELFF
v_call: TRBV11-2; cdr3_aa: CASSFSETGTAYNSPLHF
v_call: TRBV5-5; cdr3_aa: CASSLVGGGADTQYF
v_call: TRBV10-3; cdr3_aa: CAISDLDRVSGYTF
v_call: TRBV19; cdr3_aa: CASSPSTGGTEAFF
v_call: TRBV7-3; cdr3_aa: CASSLNEGRGRECEQYF
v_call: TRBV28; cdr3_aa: CASSLSSGRTGANVLTF
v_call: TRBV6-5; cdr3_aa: CASSYLRDQPQHF
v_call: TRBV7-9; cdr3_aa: CASSLGWGPYEQYF
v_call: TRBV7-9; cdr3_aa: CASRQNFRDSSYNEQFF
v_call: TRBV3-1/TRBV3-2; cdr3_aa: CASSRSSPSGGVTDTQYF
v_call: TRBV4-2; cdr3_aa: CASSPGSGGGTDTQYF
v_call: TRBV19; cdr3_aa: CASGVGRHNEQFF
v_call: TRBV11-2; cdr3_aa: CASSPEEGGAWNEKLFF
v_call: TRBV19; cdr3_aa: CASSIKRRPSNQPQHF
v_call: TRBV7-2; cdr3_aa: CASSLVGSLYNEQFF
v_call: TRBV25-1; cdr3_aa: CASSEPGLAGERDTQYF
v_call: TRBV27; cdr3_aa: CASSGEVGSYEQYF
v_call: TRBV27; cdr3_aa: CASSFQGRDEQFF
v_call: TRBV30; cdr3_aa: CAWSGQGPGYTF
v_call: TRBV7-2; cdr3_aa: CASSSPSGGADNEQFF
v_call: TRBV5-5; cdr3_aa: CASSLPLDRVAEAFF
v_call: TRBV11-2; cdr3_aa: CASSLGRGAEAFF
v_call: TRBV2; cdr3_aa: CASSLQGNEQYF
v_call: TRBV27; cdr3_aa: CASTTLYNEQFF
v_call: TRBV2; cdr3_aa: CASTEGGTNEKLFF
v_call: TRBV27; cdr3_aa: CASTSLDSGNTIYF
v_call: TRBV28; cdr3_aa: CASSLFGGSHEQYF
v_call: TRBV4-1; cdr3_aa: CASSPPTGSNQPQHF
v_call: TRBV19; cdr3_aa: CASSEFGLFDTQYF
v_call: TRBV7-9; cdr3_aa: CASSPGGPETQYF
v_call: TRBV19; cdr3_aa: CASSILPLGGLAGSTDTQYF
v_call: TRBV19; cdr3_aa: CASSGWGSTEAFF
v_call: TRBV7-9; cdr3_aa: CASSLLTGLAGYNEQFF
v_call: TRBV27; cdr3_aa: CASSLSLSGAYNEQFF
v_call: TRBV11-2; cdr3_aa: CASSLEGTGAANYGYTF
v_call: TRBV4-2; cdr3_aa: CASSQDALTDTQYF
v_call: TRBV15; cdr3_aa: CATRRDRGLTGELFF
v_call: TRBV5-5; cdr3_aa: CASSLDGLAYNEQFF
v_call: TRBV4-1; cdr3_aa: CASSQEGGTEAFF
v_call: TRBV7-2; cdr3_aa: CASSNRDTKNIQYF
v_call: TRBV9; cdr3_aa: CASSTGQGGNQPQHF
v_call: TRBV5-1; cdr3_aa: CASRTAGRGYTQYF
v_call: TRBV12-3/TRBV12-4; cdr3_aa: CASSFSSGQPQHF